The present entry profiles one TCR beta chain with its context. Antigen specificity is unknown. Second doses at about 4 or about 12 weeks were pooled. The data stem from a study of T cell responses to AZD1222 COVID-19 vaccine. Study-level findings and limits: Clonal diversity may have been underestimated in mostly white British donors. Along spike, vaccine-associated CD4 TCRs were found throughout, with dominance at 160-218 and 743-854.

The table came from immunoSEQ multiplex PCR; TCRdb's copy has only in-frame clones and leaves some out. This sample has about 180,000 clones, with 92% found just once. The germline CDR1 and CDR2 sequences are SGHRS and YFSETQ. The V end lost 4 bases, the J end lost 8 bases, and 13 bases lay between the germline ends. This CDR3 has 13 amino acids. The chain couples TRBV5-1 to TRBJ2-4, with D possibly being TRBD1 (6 bases). This clonotype was sampled from an adult who received the AZD1222 COVID-19 vaccine. Specimen: peripheral blood, collected 28 days after the second AZD1222 dose. The CDR3 sequence: CASSTQGNYIQYF. The CDR3 DNA is TGCGCCAGCAGCACCCAGGGGAACTACATTCAGTACTTC.